This passage covers 32 T cell receptor beta chains from one sample sequenced in a study of cytomegalovirus exposure and HLA in healthy donors. The study ran its PCR with 60 Vbeta and 13 Jbeta primers. Sequencing used immunoSEQ multiplex PCR; TCRdb keeps in-frame clones, though not all of them. Of 100,000 to 150,000 clones in the sample, roughly 80% were seen once. Sequencing input: PBMCs. All receptors come from a woman in her thirties or forties in good health and CMV-seropositive.

CDR3 nucleotides: TGTGCTAGTGGTTTGGCCAACCCTAGCGGGAGGTCCCCGGAGCAGTTCTTC. Protein: CASGLANPSGRSPEQFF. This chain connects TRBV12-5 to TRBJ2-1, with 11 positions matching TRBD2. The CDR3 extends over 17 amino acids. Trimming at V came to 1 base and at J to 10 bases, leaving 12 bases not matched to a gene. CDR1 LGHNT and CDR2 FRNRAP come from the germline V gene.

V is TRBV7-9 and J is TRBJ2-7, with D possibly TRBD2 on 6 matching bases. V lost 5 bases, J lost 2 bases, and 19 bases lay in between. Per the germline V gene, CDR1 is SEHNR and CDR2 is FQNEAQ (reference sequence). The CDR3 consists of 16 residues. CDR3 sequence reads: CASSHDWLASTYEQYF. Written as DNA, the CDR3 is TGTGCCAGCAGCCACGACTGGCTAGCGTCTACCTACGAGCAGTACTTC. The full variable domain, rest sourced from reference TRBV7-9 and TRBJ2-7, is DTGVSQNPRHKITKRGQNVTFRCDPISEHNRLYWYRQTLGQGPEFLTYFQNEAQLEKSRLLSDRFSAERPKGSFSTLEIQRTEQGDSAMYLCASSHDWLASTYEQYFGPGTRLTVT.

This clone was seen a single time. This chain uses TRBV10-2 with TRBJ2-7, with TRBD2 matching 7 bases. CDR1 and CDR2 (germline): WSHSY, SAAADI. The CDR3 runs to 15 residues. The J segment lost 4 bases and the V segment lost 6 bases, leaving 12 bases of the junction unmatched. The CDR3 reads CASRGGLGLKYEQYF. In nucleotides, the CDR3 is TGCGCCAGCAGGGGAGGACTAGGCTTAAAATACGAGCAGTACTTC.

The chain combines TRBV7-3 with TRBJ2-2; 7 nucleotides agree with TRBD2. J lost 6 bases, V lost 8 bases, and 15 bases had no gene match. CDR3 length: 16 residues. CDR1 and CDR2 (germline): SGHTA, FQGTGA. The CDR3 sequence: CASGPGAGVVSGELFF. For the CDR3, the DNA is TGTGCCAGCGGTCCTGGGGCGGGAGTGGTTTCCGGGGAGCTGTTTTTT.

This chain connects TRBV7-9 to TRBJ1-4; TRBD1 matches at 7 bases. Trimming at V came to 2 bases and at J to 8 bases, leaving 8 bases not matched to a gene. CDR3 length: 15 residues. Per the germline V gene, CDR1 is SEHNR and CDR2 is FQNEAQ (reference sequence). CDR3 protein: CASSLLRTGGEKLFF. As DNA, the CDR3 is TGTGCCAGCAGCTTACTCAGGACAGGAGGCGAAAAACTGTTTTTT.

The chain is built from TRBV7-2 and TRBJ2-7; tentatively, D is TRBD2 (7 bases). Germline values: CDR1 SGHTA, CDR2 FQGNSA. CDR3 length: 15 amino acids. The germline V and J ends were trimmed by 1 base and 3 bases, with 13 bases remaining between them. The CDR3, as DNA: TGTGCCAGCAGCTTAGTGAGGGGGGGAAACTACGAGCAGTACTTC. It encodes CASSLVRGGNYEQYF.

The count of this clone is one. In the same sample, other DNA sequences code for this CDR3. This chain connects TRBV5-1 to TRBJ2-2, with a weak D call TRBD1 (6 bases). This CDR3 comprises 15 residues. V was cut by 1 base and J by 1 base, with 8 bases left in between. Germline V gives CDR1 SGHRS, CDR2 YFSETQ. CDR3 protein: CASSLPQGNTGELFF. DNA for the CDR3: TGCGCCAGCAGCTTGCCACAGGGGAACACCGGGGAGCTGTTTTTT.

This clone was seen just once. This sequence joins TRBV19 and TRBJ2-7, with D unclear. There are 11 residues in the CDR3. In germline, CDR1 is LNHDA, CDR2 SQIVND (reference sequence). V lost 4 bases and J lost 4, with 5 bases in between. CDR3 sequence (DNA): TGTGCCAGTAGTACCACATACGAGCAGTACTTC. Protein sequence: CASSTTYEQYF.

V usage is TRBV7-8 and J usage is TRBJ2-3; a possible D gene is TRBD1 (5 bases). Looked up from germline, CDR1 is SGHVS and CDR2 is FQNEAQ. The V end lost 2 bases, the J end lost 5 bases, and 17 bases lay between the germline ends. The CDR3 spans 16 residues. The CDR3 region has the DNA TGTGCCAGCAGCTTAAAAAGGCTTGGACAAAAAGATACGCAGTATTTT. Encoded protein: CASSLKRLGQKDTQYF. Filled out from reference TRBV7-8 and TRBJ2-3, the complete variable domain reads GAGVSQSPRYKVAKRGQDVALRCDPISGHVSLFWYQQALGQGPEFLTYFQNEAQLDKSGLPSDRFFAERPEGSVSTLKIQRTQQEDSAVYLCASSLKRLGQKDTQYFGPGTRLTVL.

The rearrangement links TRBV5-4 to TRBJ1-5; 7 bases are shared with TRBD1. CDR3 length: 15 residues. Germline CDR1 and CDR2: SGHNT and YYREEE (reference sequence). The junction had 9 bases not matched to a gene; V was cut back by 3 bases and J by 6 bases. The CDR3 DNA reads as TGTGCCAGCAGCTCGGGCCGGGACAGCGGTCAGCCCCAGCATTTT. Its translation is CASSSGRDSGQPQHF.

The gene calls are TRBV5-1 and TRBJ2-3; D perhaps matches TRBD1 (6 bases). Germline V gene data show CDR1 as SGHRS and CDR2 as YFSETQ. The CDR3 extends over 18 amino acids. V gave up 4 bases and J gave up 0 bases, with 21 bases separating them. This CDR3 reads CASSKGHHLSTSTDTQYF. The CDR3 DNA sequence: TGCGCCAGCAGCAAGGGACATCACTTAAGCACTAGCACAGATACGCAGTATTTT.

The chain employs TRBV4-1 and TRBJ2-5; D might be TRBD2 (6 bases). The CDR3 sequence is 13 residues long. V was trimmed by 1 base and J by 5 bases, leaving 8 bases between them. Germline loops: CDR1 MGHRA, CDR2 YSYEKL. CDR3 DNA sequence: TGCGCCAGCAGCCAAGGGGCGGGGGAGACCCAGTACTTC. It specifies CASSQGAGETQYF.

This clone was counted once. The chain carries TRBV30 and TRBJ1-2, with a tentative D call TRBD1 (6 bases). V lost 3 bases, J lost 4 bases, and 18 bases lay in between. This CDR3 is 15 amino acids long. Per the germline V gene, CDR1 is GTSNPN and CDR2 is SVGIG (reference sequence). In DNA, the CDR3 is TGTGCCTGGAGCCCTGGAGGGGGGGCCCCCTATGGCTACACCTTC. Residues: CAWSPGGGAPYGYTF.

J is TRBJ1-3 and V is TRBV6-1; D unclear. The CDR3 spans 13 residues. Germline CDR1 reads MNHNS; CDR2 reads SASEGT. V was cut by 2 bases and J by 1 base, with 3 bases left in between. The DNA of the CDR3 is TGTGCCAGCAGTGAACAGTCTGGAAACACCATATATTTT. It codes for CASSEQSGNTIYF.

The rearrangement links TRBV28 to TRBJ1-1; tentative D call: TRBD1 (6 bases). The CDR3 contains 16 residues. With 2 bases removed from V and 3 bases from J, the gap between germline ends came to 16 bases. Germline V lookup: CDR1 MDHEN, CDR2 SYDVKM. CDR3 DNA sequence: TGTGCCAGCAGTTTAAATGGGGGGGGCGTAGACACTGAAGCTTTCTTT. It is translated as CASSLNGGGVDTEAFF.

The chain uses TRBV4-3 and TRBJ2-6, with TRBD1 as a possible D gene (6 bases). The germline V and J ends were trimmed by 4 bases and 0 bases, with 25 bases remaining between them. This CDR3 comprises 21 residues. Per germline, CDR1 LGHNA and CDR2 YSLEER. DNA of the CDR3: TGCGCCAGCAGCCCCTTAGGGGTTGATAGGACAGAGATCTCTGGGGCCAACGTCCTGACTTTC. This codes for CASSPLGVDRTEISGANVLTF.

The V call is TRBV2, the J call TRBJ1-1; D might be TRBD1 (5 bases). The CDR3 totals 15 residues. CDR1 and CDR2 (germline): SNHLY, FYNNEI. V was clipped by 7 bases and J by 1 base, with 16 bases between them. CDR3 DNA sequence: TGTGCCAGCATTATTGTTCAGGACACGAACACTGAAGCTTTCTTT. This gives the protein CASIIVQDTNTEAFF.

This chain connects TRBV5-1 to TRBJ1-1; D unresolved. V lost 6 bases and J 4 bases, leaving 16 bases between the germline ends. Germline CDR1 SGHRS, CDR2 YFSETQ. There are 14 residues in the CDR3. The CDR3: CASNPDFGSTEAFF. The CDR3 bases are TGCGCCAGCAACCCCGATTTTGGCAGCACTGAAGCTTTCTTT.

V usage is TRBV7-6 and J usage is TRBJ2-7, with TRBD2 identical over 8 bases. The CDR3 sequence is 15 residues long. The V segment lost 4 bases and the J segment 7 bases; nucleotides outside the gene matches: 12. Germline V lookup: CDR1 SGHVS, CDR2 FNYEAQ. CDR3 bases: TGTGCCAGCAGCTACCGACTAGCGCCGCTGGGGGAGCAGTACTTC. This gives the protein CASSYRLAPLGEQYF.

The chain uses TRBV28 and TRBJ1-4, with a tentative D call TRBD1 (5 bases). CDR1 and CDR2 (germline): MDHEN, SYDVKM. The CDR3 has 14 residues. The V gene lost 4 bases and the J gene lost 8 bases, with 14 bases spanning the gap. DNA for the CDR3: TGTGCCAGCAGTTGGACAAATAATAAGGAAAAACTGTTTTTT. This sequence encodes CASSWTNNKEKLFF.

The chain has TRBV5-4 and TRBJ2-2; no clear D. The CDR3 contains 17 residues. Trimming removed 4 bases from V and 4 bases from J, with 20 bases in between. The germline gives CDR1 SGHNT, CDR2 YYREEE (reference sequence). CDR3 amino acids: CASSPKAGLSRTGELFF. The CDR3 DNA follows: TGTGCCAGCAGCCCAAAGGCAGGTTTATCGCGCACCGGGGAGCTGTTTTTT.

This chain joins TRBV11-3 and TRBJ2-5; 11 nucleotides agree with TRBD2. Germline trimming cut 5 bases from V and 9 bases from J; bases unmatched to any gene: 11. Germline-derived CDR1 and CDR2 are SGHNT and YENEEA. The CDR3 loop spans 15 amino acids. CDR3: CASSPGLAGIGAQYF. In nucleotides, the CDR3 is TGTGCCAGCAGCCCAGGACTAGCGGGCATTGGGGCCCAGTACTTC.

V usage is TRBV5-6 and J usage is TRBJ2-2; D might be TRBD2 (6 bases). With 5 bases removed from V and 8 bases from J, the gap between germline ends came to 13 bases. Germline CDR1 is SGHDT and CDR2 is YYEEEE. The CDR3 covers 13 residues. The chain's CDR3 is CASSYGSTGELFF. CDR3 nucleotides: TGTGCCAGCAGTTACGGGAGTACTGGGGAGCTGTTTTTT.

In this sample, this clone turned up once. The J gene is TRBJ1-3, the V gene TRBV7-6, with a tentative D call TRBD1 (6 bases). V gave up 5 bases and J gave up 4 bases, with 18 bases separating them. The CDR3 covers 16 residues. Germline V gene data show CDR1 as SGHVS and CDR2 as FNYEAQ. The CDR3 protein is CASSLYREREGNTIYF. CDR3 in DNA: TGTGCCAGCAGCCTTTACAGGGAGAGAGAAGGAAACACCATATATTTT. Drawing the rest from reference TRBV7-6 and TRBJ1-3, the complete variable domain is GAGVSQSPRYKVTKRGQDVALRCDPISGHVSLYWYRQALGQGPEFLTYFNYEAQQDKSGLPNDRFSAERPEGSISTLTIQRTEQRDSAMYRCASSLYREREGNTIYFGEGSWLTVV.

The chain uses TRBV9 and TRBJ2-7; D gene unclear. CDR1 and CDR2 (germline): SGDLS, YYNGEE. The V and J ends lost 3 bases and 3 bases respectively, with 10 bases between them. The CDR3 sequence is 13 residues long. The CDR3 sequence is CASSADTDYEQYF. The CDR3 DNA reads as TGTGCCAGCAGCGCCGACACCGACTACGAGCAGTACTTC.

DNA of the CDR3: TGTGCCAGCAGCGGGACAGCGTACAATGAGCAGTTCTTC. Translation gives CASSGTAYNEQFF. The chain joins TRBV25-1 to TRBJ2-1; 7 positions match TRBD1. Trimming cost V 6 bases and J 4 bases; bases outside gene matches: 3. CDR1 and CDR2 (germline): MGHDK, SYGVNS. The CDR3 length is 13 residues.

This clone was found once. This rearrangement joins TRBV6-1 to TRBJ2-1; no reliable D call. This CDR3 is 14 amino acids long. The ends were cut back, 2 bases at V and 0 bases at J, with 5 bases in the middle. The germline CDR1 and CDR2 sequences are MNHNS and SASEGT. CDR3 in DNA: TGTGCCAGCAGTGAAATCTTCTCCTACAATGAGCAGTTCTTC. It specifies CASSEIFSYNEQFF.

This clone was seen a single time. The V call is TRBV28, the J call TRBJ2-7; a possible D gene is TRBD1 (6 bases). Trimming took 3 bases from V and 1 from J, leaving 13 bases between them. Germline CDR1 and CDR2: MDHEN and SYDVKM. This CDR3 has 15 amino acids. The CDR3 DNA reads TGTGCCAGCAGTTTCACGGCAGGGGATTCCTACGAGCAGTACTTC. This sequence encodes CASSFTAGDSYEQYF.

This rearrangement joins TRBV28 to TRBJ1-4; 10 bases match TRBD1. This CDR3 is 18 amino acids long. Germline-derived CDR1 and CDR2 are MDHEN and SYDVKM. Losses at the gene ends were 6 bases for V and 0 bases for J; bases not matched to a gene: 10. Written as DNA, the CDR3 is TGTGCCAGCAGAATCCGGGACAGGGGAGTAGCAACTAATGAAAAACTGTTTTTT. Translated, it gives CASRIRDRGVATNEKLFF.

The rearrangement joins TRBV6-1 to TRBJ2-1; D is unclear. With 0 bases removed from V and 0 bases from J, the gap between germline ends came to 9 bases. In germline, CDR1 is MNHNS, CDR2 SASEGT. The CDR3 extends over 16 amino acids. In DNA, the CDR3 is TGTGCCAGCAGTGAAGCCCAGTACACCTCCTACAATGAGCAGTTCTTC. This encodes CASSEAQYTSYNEQFF.

The chain is built from TRBV7-3 and TRBJ2-4, with TRBD1 matching 9 bases. The CDR3 extends over 13 amino acids. The germline gives CDR1 SGHTA, CDR2 FQGTGA. V shed 2 bases and J 7 bases; nucleotides not matched to a gene: 0. The CDR3 DNA is TGTGCCAGCAGCTTAGGACAGGGGAACATTCAGTACTTC. It specifies CASSLGQGNIQYF.

The V and J genes are TRBV29-1 and TRBJ1-2; D gene unclear. Germline values: CDR1 SQVTM, CDR2 ANQGSEA. CDR3 length equals 13 residues. Trimming pared 7 bases from V and 4 bases from J, leaving 16 bases between. The CDR3 loop is CSALAGFGYGYTF. CDR3 sequence (DNA): TGCAGCGCCCTCGCGGGGTTCGGCTATGGCTACACCTTC.